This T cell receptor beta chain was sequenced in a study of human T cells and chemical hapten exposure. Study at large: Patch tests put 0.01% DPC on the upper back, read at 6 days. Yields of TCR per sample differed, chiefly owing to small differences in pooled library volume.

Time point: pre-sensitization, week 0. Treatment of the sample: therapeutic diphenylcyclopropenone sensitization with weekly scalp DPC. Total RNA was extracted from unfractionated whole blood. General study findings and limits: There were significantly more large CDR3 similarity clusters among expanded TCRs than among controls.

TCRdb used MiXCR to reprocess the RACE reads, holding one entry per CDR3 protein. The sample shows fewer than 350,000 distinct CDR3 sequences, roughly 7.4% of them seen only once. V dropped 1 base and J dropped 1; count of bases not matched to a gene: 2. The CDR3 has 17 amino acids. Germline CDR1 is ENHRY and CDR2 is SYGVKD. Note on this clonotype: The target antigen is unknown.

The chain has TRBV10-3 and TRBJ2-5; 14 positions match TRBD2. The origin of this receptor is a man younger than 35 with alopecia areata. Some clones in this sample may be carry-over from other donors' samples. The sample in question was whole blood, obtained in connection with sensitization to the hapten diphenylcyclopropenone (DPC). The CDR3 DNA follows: TGTGCCATCAGTGAGTGGACTAGCGGGGGGTCCCAAGAGACCCAGTACTTC. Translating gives CAISEWTSGGSQETQYF.